Listed below are T cell receptor beta chains from one sample, sequenced in a study of cytomegalovirus exposure and HLA in healthy donors. The repertoire was sequenced with immunoSEQ multiplex PCR; TCRdb's copy has only in-frame clones and lacks some. The sample carries roughly 180,000 clones, 79% recorded once. Material: PBMCs. The receptors here all came from a girl under 18 in good health and CMV-seropositive. Both conserved end residues are part of each CDR3. Fields, in order: V gene, D gene, clone size, J gene, CDR3 protein, CDR3 DNA. D genes are given only for firm matches. The size of a clone is reported for some rows only, either as once, few or many, or as a class for expanded clones.

TRBV7-2,TRBD2,few,TRBJ2-7,CASTQSGTNNYEQYF,TGTGCCAGCACCCAATCCGGGACTAACAACTACGAGCAGTACTTC
TRBV28,-,-,TRBJ1-6,CASSLYNAYSPLHF,TGTGCCAGCAGTTTATACAACGCCTATTCACCCCTCCACTTT
TRBV7-2,-,-,TRBJ1-4,CASSLRPTNEKLFF,TGTGCCAGCAGCCTTCGACCGACAAATGAAAAACTGTTTTTT
TRBV12-5,TRBD1,-,TRBJ2-7,CASGGQGNEQYF,TGTGCTAGTGGAGGACAGGGCAACGAGCAGTACTTC
TRBV27,TRBD1,-,TRBJ2-2,CASSEPDRANTGELFF,TGTGCCAGCAGTGAACCGGACAGGGCGAACACCGGGGAGCTGTTTTTT
TRBV6-4,TRBD2,-,TRBJ2-1,CASSEHSGGSEQFF,TGTGCCAGCAGTGAACATAGCGGGGGGAGTGAGCAGTTCTTC
TRBV6-5,-,-,TRBJ2-7,CASSYNAGASYEQYF,TGTGCCAGCAGTTACAACGCGGGTGCCTCCTACGAGCAGTACTTC
TRBV19,TRBD1,-,TRBJ1-2,CASSIEGTGKSYGYTF,TGTGCCAGTAGTATCGAGGGGACAGGAAAATCATATGGCTACACCTTC
TRBV7-8,-,few,TRBJ2-7,CASSYHRAAYEQYF,TGTGCCAGCAGCTACCACAGGGCAGCCTACGAGCAGTACTTC
TRBV10-3,-,-,TRBJ1-2,CAISGGNNYGYTF,TGTGCCATCAGTGGAGGTAATAACTATGGCTACACCTTC
TRBV4-2,TRBD2,-,TRBJ2-3,CASSQAGLAGDTQYF,TGTGCCAGCAGCCAAGCCGGACTAGCGGGAGATACGCAGTATTTT
TRBV5-6,TRBD2,-,TRBJ2-4,CASSLGGGGGNIQYF,TGTGCCAGCAGCCTGGGGGGGGGTGGGGGAAACATTCAGTACTTC
TRBV6-5,TRBD1,-,TRBJ2-7,CASSGQGGNSYEQYF,TGTGCCAGCAGTGGACAGGGGGGAAACTCCTACGAGCAGTACTTC
TRBV5-1,TRBD1,-,TRBJ2-7,CASSFATGGNEQYF,TGCGCCAGCAGCTTTGCTACAGGGGGCAACGAGCAGTACTTC
TRBV4-2,-,-,TRBJ2-7,CASSPRGNGLPVDSYEQYF,TGTGCCAGCAGCCCCAGAGGAAATGGTCTTCCCGTCGACAGTTACGAGCAGTACTTC
TRBV27,-,-,TRBJ1-6,CASSSIDSYNSPLHF,TGTGCCAGCTCCTCCATTGACAGTTATAATTCACCCCTCCACTTT
TRBV7-2,-,-,TRBJ2-7,CASSLGRFPSYEQYF,TGTGCCAGCAGCTTAGGGAGGTTCCCCTCCTACGAGCAGTACTTC
TRBV4-1,TRBD1,once,TRBJ2-5,CASSQGGQGLKETQYF,TGCGCCAGCAGCCAAGGGGGACAGGGGTTGAAAGAGACCCAGTACTTC
TRBV7-9,-,-,TRBJ2-7,CASSPSSGRGFYEQYF,TGTGCCAGCAGCCCCTCCTCCGGCAGGGGTTTCTACGAGCAGTACTTC
TRBV7-9,TRBD2,once,TRBJ2-7,CASSLVQRGDSYEQYF,TGTGCCAGCAGCTTAGTACAGCGGGGGGACTCATACGAGCAGTACTTC
TRBV18,TRBD1,-,TRBJ1-3,CASSTGGRRNTIYF,TGTGCCAGCTCAACAGGGGGGCGAAGAAACACCATATATTTT
TRBV9,TRBD2,-,TRBJ2-3,CASSVGGSGITDTQYF,TGTGCCAGCAGCGTAGGTGGTAGCGGGATCACAGATACGCAGTATTTT
TRBV10-3,-,once,TRBJ2-7,CATETGTYEQYF,TGTGCCACCGAAACAGGGACCTACGAGCAGTACTTC
TRBV5-8,-,-,TRBJ2-2,CASSHLNSRTGELFF,TGTGCCAGCAGCCATCTTAACTCCCGGACCGGGGAGCTGTTTTTT
TRBV7-9,-,-,TRBJ1-5,CASSLGQGSQPQHF,TGTGCCAGCAGCTTAGGCCAGGGGAGTCAGCCCCAGCATTTT
TRBV5-1,TRBD1,-,TRBJ2-7,CASSLGTGGSEQYF,TGCGCCAGCAGCTTGGGGACAGGGGGCTCCGAGCAGTACTTC
TRBV30,-,-,TRBJ1-2,CAWSVSDRPPWGQYTF,TGTGCCTGGAGTGTAAGCGACAGGCCTCCCTGGGGTCAGTACACCTTC
TRBV7-9,TRBD1,-,TRBJ1-2,CASSAINRGWDGYTF,TGTGCCAGCAGCGCAATTAACAGGGGGTGGGATGGCTACACCTTC
TRBV30,TRBD1,-,TRBJ2-7,CAWDRGYEQYF,TGTGCCTGGGACAGGGGTTACGAGCAGTACTTC
TRBV4-2,TRBD2,-,TRBJ2-7,CASRPAAGGPEEQYF,TGTGCCAGCAGACCAGCAGCGGGGGGGCCGGAGGAGCAGTACTTC
TRBV27,TRBD1,-,TRBJ2-2,CASSSWRTGAGELFF,TGTGCCAGCAGCTCGTGGAGGACAGGGGCCGGGGAGCTGTTTTTT
TRBV4-3,TRBD1,-,TRBJ1-1,CASSQGQNRGLGTEAFF,TGCGCCAGCAGCCAAGGTCAGAACAGGGGGCTTGGCACTGAAGCTTTCTTT
TRBV2,TRBD1,-,TRBJ1-1,CASSEVGWTGSTEAFF,TGTGCCAGCAGTGAAGTGGGGTGGACAGGGTCGACTGAAGCTTTCTTT
TRBV18,-,-,TRBJ2-7,CASSTNGLEQYF,TGTGCCAGCTCAACGAATGGACTCGAGCAGTACTTC
TRBV7-9,-,-,TRBJ1-4,CASSLAPDRNEKLFF,TGTGCCAGCAGCTTAGCGCCTGATAGAAATGAAAAACTGTTTTTT
TRBV9,-,-,TRBJ2-3,CASSTRAGLGTDTQYF,TGTGCCAGCAGCACCCGGGCGGGGCTGGGCACAGATACGCAGTATTTT
TRBV15,TRBD1,-,TRBJ2-1,CATSRAGTAYNEQFF,TGTGCCACCAGCAGAGCCGGGACAGCCTACAATGAGCAGTTCTTC
TRBV27,TRBD1,-,TRBJ1-5,CASIARGPYSNQPQHF,TGTGCCAGCATAGCCAGGGGGCCATATAGCAATCAGCCCCAGCATTTT
TRBV7-9,TRBD2,once,TRBJ2-7,CASSLLAGGPHEQYF,TGTGCCAGCAGTCTTCTAGCGGGGGGGCCCCACGAGCAGTACTTC
TRBV7-2,-,-,TRBJ1-3,CASSSRERVWYF,TGTGCCAGCAGCTCCCGGGAGAGGGTTTGGTATTTT
TRBV2,-,-,TRBJ2-7,CASSERGIGYEQYF,TGTGCCAGCAGTGAAAGGGGGATCGGGTACGAGCAGTACTTC